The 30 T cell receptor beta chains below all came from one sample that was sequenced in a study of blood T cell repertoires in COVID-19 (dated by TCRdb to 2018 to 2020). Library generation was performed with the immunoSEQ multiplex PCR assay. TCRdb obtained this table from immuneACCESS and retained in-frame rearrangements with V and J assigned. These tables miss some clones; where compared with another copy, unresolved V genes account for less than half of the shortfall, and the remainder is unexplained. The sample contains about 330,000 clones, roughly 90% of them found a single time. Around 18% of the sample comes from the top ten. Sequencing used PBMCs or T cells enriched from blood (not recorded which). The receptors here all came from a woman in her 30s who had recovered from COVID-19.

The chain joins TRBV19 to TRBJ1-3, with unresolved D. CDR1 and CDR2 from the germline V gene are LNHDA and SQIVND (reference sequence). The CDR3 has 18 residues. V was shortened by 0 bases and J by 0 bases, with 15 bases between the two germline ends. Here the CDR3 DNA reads TGTGCCAGTAGTATAGATCCGCGGAAACATCCCTCTGGAAACACCATATATTTT. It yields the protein CASSIDPRKHPSGNTIYF.

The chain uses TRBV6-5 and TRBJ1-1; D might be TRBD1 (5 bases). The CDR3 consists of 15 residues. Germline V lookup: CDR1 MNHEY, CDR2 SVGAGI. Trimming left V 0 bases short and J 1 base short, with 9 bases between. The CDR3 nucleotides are TGTGCCAGCAGTTACTCGATGGGGGGGAACACTGAAGCTTTCTTT. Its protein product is CASSYSMGGNTEAFF.

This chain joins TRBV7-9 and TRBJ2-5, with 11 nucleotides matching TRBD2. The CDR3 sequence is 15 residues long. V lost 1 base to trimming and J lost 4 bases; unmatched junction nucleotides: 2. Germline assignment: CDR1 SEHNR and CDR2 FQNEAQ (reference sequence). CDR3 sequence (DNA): TGTGCCAGCAGCTTAGTTGGGACTAGCGGAGAGACCCAGTACTTC. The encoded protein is CASSLVGTSGETQYF.

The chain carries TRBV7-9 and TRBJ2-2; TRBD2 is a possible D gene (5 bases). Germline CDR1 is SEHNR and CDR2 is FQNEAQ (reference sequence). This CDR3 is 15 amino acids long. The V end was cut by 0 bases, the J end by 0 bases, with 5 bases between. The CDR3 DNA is TGTGCCAGCAGCTTAGCAGCGGCGAACACCGGGGAGCTGTTTTTT. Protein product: CASSLAAANTGELFF.

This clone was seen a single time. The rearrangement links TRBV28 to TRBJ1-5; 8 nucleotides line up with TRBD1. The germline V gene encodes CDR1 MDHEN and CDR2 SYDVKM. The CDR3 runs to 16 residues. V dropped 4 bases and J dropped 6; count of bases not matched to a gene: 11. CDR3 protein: CASSSHPQGVIQPQHF. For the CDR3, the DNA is TGTGCCAGCAGTTCCCACCCACAGGGGGTGATTCAGCCCCAGCATTTT. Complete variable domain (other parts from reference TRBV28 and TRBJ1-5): DVKVTQSSRYLVKRTGEKVFLECVQDMDHENMFWYRQDPGLGLRLIYFSYDVKMKEKGDIPEGYSVSREKKERFSLILESASTNQTSMYLCASSSHPQGVIQPQHFGDGTRLSIL.

The CDR3 region is CAISESPRGDSYEQYF. The CDR3 DNA is TGTGCCATCAGTGAGTCGCCGCGGGGGGACTCCTACGAGCAGTACTTC. The rearrangement uses TRBV10-3 and TRBJ2-7; 8 positions agree with TRBD2. The V segment lost 0 bases and the J segment 0 bases; nucleotides outside the gene matches: 4. The germline CDR1 and CDR2 sequences are ENHRY and SYGVKD. The CDR3 totals 16 residues.

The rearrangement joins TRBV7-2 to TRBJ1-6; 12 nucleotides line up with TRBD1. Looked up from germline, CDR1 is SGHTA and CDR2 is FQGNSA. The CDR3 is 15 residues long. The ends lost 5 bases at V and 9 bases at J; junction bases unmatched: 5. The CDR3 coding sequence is TGTGCCAGCAGCCTCCGGGACAGGGGGCTTTCACCCCTCCACTTT. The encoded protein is CASSLRDRGLSPLHF.

The CDR3 loop reads CASSFRGDRGGNSPLHF. The CDR3 DNA reads as TGTGCCAGCAGTTTTCGGGGCGACAGGGGGGGGAATTCACCCCTCCACTTT. The chain employs TRBV28 and TRBJ1-6, with 9 bases lining up with TRBD1. Unmatched junction bases numbered 10, after V lost 3 bases and J lost 7 bases. Germline CDR1 and CDR2: MDHEN and SYDVKM. There are 17 residues in the CDR3.

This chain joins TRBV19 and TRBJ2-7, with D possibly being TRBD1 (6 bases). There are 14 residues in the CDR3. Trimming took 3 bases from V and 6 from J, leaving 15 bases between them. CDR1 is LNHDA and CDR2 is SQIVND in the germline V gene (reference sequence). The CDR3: CASSIGDRLGEQYF. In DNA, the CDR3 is TGTGCCAGTAGTATTGGTGACAGGTTAGGCGAGCAGTACTTC.

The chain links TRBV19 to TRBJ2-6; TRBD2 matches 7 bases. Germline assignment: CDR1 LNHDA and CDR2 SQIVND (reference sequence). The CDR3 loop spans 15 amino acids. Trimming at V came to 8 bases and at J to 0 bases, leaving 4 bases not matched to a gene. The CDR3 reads CASPKRDSGANVLTF. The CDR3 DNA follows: TGTGCCAGTCCGAAGCGGGACTCTGGGGCCAACGTCCTGACTTTC. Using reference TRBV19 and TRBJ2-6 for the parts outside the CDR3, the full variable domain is DGGITQSPKYLFRKEGQNVTLSCEQNLNHDAMYWYRQDPGQGLRLIYYSQIVNDFQKGDIAEGYSVSREKKESFPLTVTSAQKNPTAFYLCASPKRDSGANVLTFGAGSRLTVL.

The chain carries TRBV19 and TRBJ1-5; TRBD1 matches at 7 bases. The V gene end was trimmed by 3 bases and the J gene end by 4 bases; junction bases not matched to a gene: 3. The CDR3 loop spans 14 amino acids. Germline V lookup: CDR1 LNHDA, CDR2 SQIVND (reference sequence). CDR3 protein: CASSMGQLNQPQHF. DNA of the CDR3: TGTGCCAGTAGTATGGGACAGCTAAATCAGCCCCAGCATTTT.

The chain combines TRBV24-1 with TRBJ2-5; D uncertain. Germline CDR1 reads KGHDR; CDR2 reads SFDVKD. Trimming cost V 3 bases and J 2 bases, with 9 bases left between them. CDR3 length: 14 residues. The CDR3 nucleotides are TGTGCCACCAGTGATAGTAGAAAGCAAGAGACCCAGTACTTC. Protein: CATSDSRKQETQYF.

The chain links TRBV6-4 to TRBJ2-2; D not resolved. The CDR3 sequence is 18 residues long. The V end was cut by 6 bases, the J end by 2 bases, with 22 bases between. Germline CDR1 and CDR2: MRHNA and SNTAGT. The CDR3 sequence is CASSYFPEAYKNTGELFF. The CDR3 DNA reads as TGTGCCAGCAGCTACTTCCCCGAGGCGTACAAAAACACCGGGGAGCTGTTTTTT.

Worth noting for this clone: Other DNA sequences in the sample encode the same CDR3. The CDR3: CASSTGQGDQPQHF. The CDR3 DNA reads TGTGCCAGCAGTACCGGACAGGGTGATCAGCCCCAGCATTTT. The rearrangement links TRBV28 to TRBJ1-5; 8 bases line up with TRBD1. CDR3 length: 14 amino acids. The V gene's germline CDR1 is MDHEN and CDR2 SYDVKM. With 5 bases clipped from V and 5 bases from J, the junction kept 5 bases outside the gene matches.

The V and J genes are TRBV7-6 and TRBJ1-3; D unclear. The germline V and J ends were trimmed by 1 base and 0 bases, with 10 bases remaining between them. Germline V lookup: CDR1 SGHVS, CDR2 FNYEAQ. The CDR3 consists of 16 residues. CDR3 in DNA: TGTGCCAGCAGCTTAGTTCCAGATTTCTCTGGAAACACCATATATTTT. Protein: CASSLVPDFSGNTIYF.

The CDR3 sequence: CASGQGGGEKLFF. For the CDR3, the DNA is TGTGCCAGCGGACAGGGAGGCGGTGAAAAACTGTTTTTT. The chain employs TRBV25-1 and TRBJ1-4; 8 positions match TRBD1. The CDR3 has 13 amino acids. Germline V lookup: CDR1 MGHDK, CDR2 SYGVNS. Trimming took 8 bases from V and 7 from J; bases not matched to a gene: 6.

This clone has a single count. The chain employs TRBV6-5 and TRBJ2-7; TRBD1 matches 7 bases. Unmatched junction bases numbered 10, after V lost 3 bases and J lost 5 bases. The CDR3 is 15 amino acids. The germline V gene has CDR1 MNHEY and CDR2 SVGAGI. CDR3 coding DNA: TGTGCCAGCAGTTATTCGGGGACAGTATACGACGAGCAGTACTTC. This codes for CASSYSGTVYDEQYF.

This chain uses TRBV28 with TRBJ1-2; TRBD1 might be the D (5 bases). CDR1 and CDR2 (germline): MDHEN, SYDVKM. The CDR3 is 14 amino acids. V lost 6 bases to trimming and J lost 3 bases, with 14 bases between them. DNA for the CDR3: TGTGCCAGCAGCCAGGGCGGAAGGGACTATGGCTACACCTTC. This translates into CASSQGGRDYGYTF.

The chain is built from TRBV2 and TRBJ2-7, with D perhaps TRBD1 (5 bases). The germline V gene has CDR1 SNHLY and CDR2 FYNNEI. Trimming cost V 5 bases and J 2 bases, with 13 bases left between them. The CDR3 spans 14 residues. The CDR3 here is CASSPSGFPYEQYF. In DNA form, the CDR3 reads TGTGCCAGCAGTCCTTCAGGGTTCCCCTACGAGCAGTACTTC.

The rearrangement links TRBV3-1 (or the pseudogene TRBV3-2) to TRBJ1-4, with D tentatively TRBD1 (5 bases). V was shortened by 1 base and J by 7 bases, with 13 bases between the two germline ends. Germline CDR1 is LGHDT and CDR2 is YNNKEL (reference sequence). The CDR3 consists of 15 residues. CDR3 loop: CASSQVRRGSEKLFF. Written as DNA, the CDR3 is TGTGCCAGCAGCCAAGTCAGGAGGGGTAGTGAAAAACTGTTTTTT.

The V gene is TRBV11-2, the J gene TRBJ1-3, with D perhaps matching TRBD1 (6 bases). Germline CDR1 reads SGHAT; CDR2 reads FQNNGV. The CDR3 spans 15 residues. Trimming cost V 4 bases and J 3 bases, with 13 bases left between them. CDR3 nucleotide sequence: TGTGCCAGCAGCTCAGCGGGGGGCTTTGGAAACACCATATATTTT. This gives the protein CASSSAGGFGNTIYF.

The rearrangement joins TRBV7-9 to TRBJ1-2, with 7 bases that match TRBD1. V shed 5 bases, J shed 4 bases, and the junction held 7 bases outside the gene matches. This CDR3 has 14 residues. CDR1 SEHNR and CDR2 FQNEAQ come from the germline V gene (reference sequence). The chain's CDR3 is CASSPRGGSYGYTF. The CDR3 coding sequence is TGTGCCAGCAGCCCGAGAGGGGGCAGCTATGGCTACACCTTC.

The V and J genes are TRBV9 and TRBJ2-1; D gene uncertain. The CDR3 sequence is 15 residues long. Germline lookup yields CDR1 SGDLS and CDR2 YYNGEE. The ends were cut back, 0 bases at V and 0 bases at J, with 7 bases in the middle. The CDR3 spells CASSVGVSSYNEQFF. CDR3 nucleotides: TGTGCCAGCAGCGTAGGCGTAAGCTCCTACAATGAGCAGTTCTTC. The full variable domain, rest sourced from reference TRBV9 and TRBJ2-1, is DSGVTQTPKHLITATGQRVTLRCSPRSGDLSVYWYQQSLDQGLQFLIQYYNGEERAKGNILERFSAQQFPDLHSELNLSSLELGDSALYFCASSVGVSSYNEQFFGPGTRLTVL.

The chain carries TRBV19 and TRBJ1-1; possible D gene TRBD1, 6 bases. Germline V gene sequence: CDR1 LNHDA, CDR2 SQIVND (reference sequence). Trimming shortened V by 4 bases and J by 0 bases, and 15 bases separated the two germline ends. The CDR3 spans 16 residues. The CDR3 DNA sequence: TGTGCCAGTAGTAAGGCAGGGGAATGGATGAACACTGAAGCTTTCTTT. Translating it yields CASSKAGEWMNTEAFF.

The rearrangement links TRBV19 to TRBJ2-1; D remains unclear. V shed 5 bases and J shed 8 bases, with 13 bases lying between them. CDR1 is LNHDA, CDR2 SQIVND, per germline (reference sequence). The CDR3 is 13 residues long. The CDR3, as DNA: TGTGCCAGTAGTTCGAGATCAGACTATGAGCAGTTCTTC. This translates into CASSSRSDYEQFF.

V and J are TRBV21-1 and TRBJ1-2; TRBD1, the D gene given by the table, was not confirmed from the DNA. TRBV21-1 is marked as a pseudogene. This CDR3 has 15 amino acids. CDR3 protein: CASSKSTGLNYGYTF. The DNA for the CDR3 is TGTGCCAGCAGCAAATCGACAGGGCTCAACTATGGCTACACCTTC.

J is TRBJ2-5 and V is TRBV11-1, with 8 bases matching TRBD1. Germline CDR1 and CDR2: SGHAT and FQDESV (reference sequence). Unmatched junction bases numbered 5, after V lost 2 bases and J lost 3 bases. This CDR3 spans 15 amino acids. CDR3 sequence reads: CASSLTPGGEETQYF. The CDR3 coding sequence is TGTGCCAGCAGCTTAACACCAGGGGGCGAAGAGACCCAGTACTTC.

CDR3 nucleotides: TGTGCCACCAGTGTCGGCACTGAAGCTTTCTTT. It codes for CATSVGTEAFF. This sequence joins TRBV24-1 and TRBJ1-1; D is uncertain. CDR1 KGHDR and CDR2 SFDVKD come from the germline V gene. V lost 5 bases and J lost 4, with 4 bases in between. This CDR3 has 11 amino acids.

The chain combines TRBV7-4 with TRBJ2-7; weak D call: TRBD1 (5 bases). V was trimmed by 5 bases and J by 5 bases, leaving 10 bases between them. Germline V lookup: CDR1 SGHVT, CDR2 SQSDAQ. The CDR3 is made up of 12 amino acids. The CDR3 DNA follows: TGTGCCAGCAGCAAACAGGACCACGAGCAGTACTTC. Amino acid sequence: CASSKQDHEQYF.

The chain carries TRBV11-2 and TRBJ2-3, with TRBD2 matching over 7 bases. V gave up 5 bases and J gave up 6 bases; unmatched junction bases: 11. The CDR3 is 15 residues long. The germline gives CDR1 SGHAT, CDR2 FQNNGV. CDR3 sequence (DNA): TGTGCCAGCAGCCGAAGTGGTGCGGGGGAGGATACGCAGTATTTT. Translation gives CASSRSGAGEDTQYF.